This record concerns one TCR beta chain sequence. The data derive from a study of blood T cell repertoires in COVID-19. Study as a whole: Acute and convalescent COVID-19 specimens originated in the United States, Italy and Spain.

The protocol was immunoSEQ multiplex PCR, while the TCRdb copy is restricted to in-frame clones and leaves out a portion. The table has 40,000 or so clones, less than 85% seen once; the top ten hold approximately 23%. The receptor was isolated from an older man with acute or convalescent COVID-19. Sequencing was performed on peripheral blood.

The CDR3 loop is CASSLRGPTGNYGYTF. The CDR3 DNA sequence: TGTGCCAGCAGCTTGAGGGGTCCCACAGGGAACTATGGCTACACCTTC. J is TRBJ1-2 and V is TRBV5-8; TRBD1 is a possible D gene (6 bases). Trimming removed 1 base at V and 2 bases at J, with 15 bases between. Germline V gene lookup returns CDR1 SGHTS and CDR2 YDEGEE. The CDR3 is 16 residues long.